This T cell receptor (beta chain) originates from a study of T cell clonality in common variable immunodeficiency. This clone was recorded many times. What it recognizes is unknown. The CDR3 is cut off 3 residues early in the read; its end comes from the germline J gene. The CDR3 runs 14 residues. The germline V gene encodes CDR1 SGHRS and CDR2 YFSETQ. Findings and caveats of the study: CVID subjects shared fewer TCRbeta clones than healthy controls did. Authors noted CVID clonality's cause needs subpopulation repertoire sequencing.

Equal genomic DNA amounts from CVID and control samples were sequenced. The data were produced by immunoSEQ multiplex PCR, yet TCRdb's version contains in-frame clones alone and is incomplete. The data list approximately 50,000 clones, none observed once; around 0.8% falls to the top ten. The sequence derives from a person between 18 and 75 years old in good health. The chain uses TRBV5-1 and TRBJ2-2; a weak D match, TRBD1 (6 bases). Sequencing was carried out using peripheral blood mononuclear cells. The CDR3 here is CASSPGTLNSPLFF. Partial CDR3 DNA: TGCGCCAGCAGCCCTGGGACATTAAACTCACCG.